One sample yielded the 17 T cell receptor beta chains listed below, sequenced in a study of Graves' ophthalmopathy and Graves' hyperthyroidism. Amplified TCR beta CDR3 regions were obtained using RNA transcripts as template. First-round RT-PCR with HTBI primers preceded a second-round multiplex PCR. TCRdb reanalysed the multiplex PCR reads using MiXCR and keeps one entry per CDR3 protein. The sample has some 250,000 distinct CDR3 sequences, around 50% seen once. Sequencing input: peripheral blood. The receptors originated from an adult man with Graves' ophthalmopathy.

The V call is TRBV7-2, the J call TRBJ1-1, with TRBD1 matching 7 bases. V was pared by 5 bases and J by 5 bases, with 11 bases of the junction left unmatched. This CDR3 comprises 15 residues. Germline V CDR1 and CDR2: SGHTA, FQGNSA. CDR3 nucleotide sequence: TGTGCCAGCAGCCTGCAGGGGGGCCAGTGGACTGAAGCTTTCTTT. This sequence encodes CASSLQGGQWTEAFF. Based on the CDR3 plus reference TRBV7-2 and TRBJ1-1, the full variable domain is GAGVSQSPSNKVTEKGKDVELRCDPISGHTALYWYRQSLGQGLEFLIYFQGNSAPDKSGLPSDRFSAERTGGSVSTLTIQRTQQEDSAVYLCASSLQGGQWTEAFFGQGTRLTVV.

This chain uses TRBV7-3 with TRBJ2-7; tentatively, D is TRBD2 (5 bases). The assigned J gene may be wrong: the sequence end matches TRBJ2-1 better. The CDR3 loop spans 15 amino acids. Looked up from germline, CDR1 is SGHTA and CDR2 is FQGTGA. The CDR3 region is CASSLVAGLNNEQFF. CDR3 sequence (DNA): TGTGCCAGCAGCTTAGTGGCGGGTCTAAACAATGAGCAGTTCTTC.

V gene TRBV12-3 or TRBV12-4 combines with J gene TRBJ1-2; a weak D match, TRBD1 (6 bases). V lost 7 bases and J 10 bases, leaving 13 bases between the germline ends. The CDR3 covers 11 residues. In nucleotides, the CDR3 is TGTGCCAGCACCCGGACAGTCGACTACACCTTC. Translation: CASTRTVDYTF.

The chain is built from TRBV7-4 and TRBJ1-1; D call uncertain. Trimming took 1 base from V and 5 from J, leaving 11 bases between them. The length of the CDR3 is 14 residues. Germline V gene lookup returns CDR1 SGHVT and CDR2 SQSDAQ. The CDR3 DNA follows: TGTGCCAGCAGCTTAGACCATCTAACAACTGAAGCTTTCTTT. As protein: CASSLDHLTTEAFF.

J is TRBJ1-3 and V is TRBV29-1; D not resolved. This CDR3 spans 12 amino acids. V dropped 4 bases and J dropped 1 base, with 5 bases sitting between them. The germline CDR1 and CDR2 sequences are SQVTM and ANQGSEA. The CDR3 loop reads CSVVSSGNTIYF. The CDR3 coding sequence is TGCAGCGTTGTTAGTTCTGGAAACACCATATATTTT. The whole variable domain, remainder taken from reference TRBV29-1 and TRBJ1-3, is SAVISQKPSRDICQRGTSLTIQCQVDSQVTMMFWYRQQPGQSLTLIATANQGSEATYESGFVIDKFPISRPNLTFSTLTVSNMSPEDSSIYLCSVVSSGNTIYFGEGSWLTVV.

This chain connects TRBV12-3 or TRBV12-4 to TRBJ1-5; 7 bases fit TRBD1. This CDR3 region has 14 residues. Unmatched junction bases numbered 4, after V lost 6 bases and J lost 2 bases. DNA for the CDR3: TGTGCCAGCAGGCGACAGGGCCGCAATCAGCCCCAGCATTTT. Encoded protein: CASRRQGRNQPQHF.

V gene TRBV19 combines with J gene TRBJ2-2; D perhaps matches TRBD2 (6 bases). The CDR3 loop spans 16 amino acids. Trimming took off 2 bases at V and 2 bases at J, with 12 bases between the two ends. Per the germline V gene, CDR1 is LNHDA and CDR2 is SQIVND (reference sequence). The CDR3 here is CASSIRRERNTGELFF. Here the CDR3 DNA reads TGTGCCAGTAGTATAAGGAGGGAACGTAACACCGGGGAGCTGTTTTTT. The variable domain in full, completed from reference TRBV19 and TRBJ2-2, reads DGGITQSPKYLFRKEGQNVTLSCEQNLNHDAMYWYRQDPGQGLRLIYYSQIVNDFQKGDIAEGYSVSREKKESFPLTVTSAQKNPTAFYLCASSIRRERNTGELFFGEGSRLTVL.

The sample holds a few counts of this clonotype. V usage is TRBV20-1 and J usage is TRBJ2-7; D could derive from TRBD1 or TRBD2 (5 bases each). The CDR3 sequence is 15 residues long. Per germline, CDR1 DFQATT and CDR2 SNEGSKA (reference sequence). The V and J ends lost 2 bases and 5 bases respectively, with 19 bases between them. The CDR3 reads CSARPPGRQGHEQYF. For the CDR3, the DNA is TGCAGTGCTAGACCGCCGGGACGACAAGGGCACGAGCAGTACTTC.

The gene calls are TRBV7-3 and TRBJ2-1; D is undetermined. CDR3 length: 15 residues. Germline V lookup: CDR1 SGHTA, CDR2 FQGTGA. The V gene lost 2 bases and the J gene lost 2 bases, with 10 bases spanning the gap. This chain's CDR3 is CASSLVLSPYNEQFF. The CDR3 DNA reads TGTGCCAGCAGCTTAGTGCTGTCACCCTACAATGAGCAGTTCTTC. Complete variable domain (other parts from reference TRBV7-3 and TRBJ2-1): GAGVSQTPSNKVTEKGKYVELRCDPISGHTALYWYRQSLGQGPEFLIYFQGTGAADDSGLPNDRFFAVRPEGSVSTLKIQRTERGDSAVYLCASSLVLSPYNEQFFGPGTRLTVL.

This rearrangement joins TRBV2 to TRBJ1-5; no reliable D call. Germline assignment: CDR1 SNHLY and CDR2 FYNNEI. The CDR3 length is 15 residues. The V end was cut by 6 bases, the J end by 0 bases, with 12 bases between. The CDR3 DNA sequence: TGTGCCAGCAGCGGACGTTCGTATAGCAATCAGCCCCAGCATTTT. As protein: CASSGRSYSNQPQHF.

The sample holds a few counts of this clonotype. The chain uses TRBV29-1 and TRBJ1-2, with a weak D call TRBD1 (5 bases). The V gene's germline CDR1 is SQVTM and CDR2 ANQGSEA. V lost 6 bases to trimming and J lost 2 bases, with 13 bases between them. CDR3 length: 13 amino acids. In nucleotides, the CDR3 is TGCAGCGTCCACTCCGGGGCCAACTATGGCTACACCTTC. It specifies CSVHSGANYGYTF.

This clonotype has just a few counts. The chain uses TRBV20-1 and TRBJ2-6; D perhaps matches TRBD2 (6 bases). The CDR3 totals 18 residues. The V gene's germline CDR1 is DFQATT and CDR2 SNEGSKA (reference sequence). V was shortened by 2 bases and J by 4 bases, with 21 bases between the two germline ends. The CDR3 sequence is CSARRTRGVSAGANVLTF. The CDR3 bases are TGCAGTGCTAGACGTACGCGGGGAGTCAGCGCGGGGGCCAACGTCCTGACTTTC.

Worth noting for this clonotype: At one boundary the junction diverges from the germline segment, which might be a read error. The genes are TRBV10-3 and TRBJ2-7, with D possibly being TRBD1 (5 bases). This CDR3 has 15 residues. The germline CDR1 and CDR2 sequences are ENHRY and SYGVKD. This CDR3 reads CASSTTDKSSYEQYF. The CDR3 region has the DNA TGTGCCAGCAGTACTACGGACAAGAGCTCCTACGAGCAGTACTTC.

The V gene is TRBV29-1, the J gene TRBJ2-7, with D tentatively TRBD1 (6 bases). The CDR3 runs 12 residues. V was cut by 4 bases and J by 5 bases, with 12 bases left in between. Germline V gene sequence: CDR1 SQVTM, CDR2 ANQGSEA. The CDR3 sequence is CSVARGGHEQYF. The CDR3 DNA sequence: TGCAGCGTTGCCAGGGGCGGACACGAGCAGTACTTC.

This chain uses TRBV12-3 or TRBV12-4 with TRBJ1-5; no firm D call. This CDR3 contains 15 residues. V lost 6 bases to trimming and J lost 1 base, with 13 bases between them. CDR3 protein: CASRTGPLSNQPQHF. Here the CDR3 DNA reads TGTGCCAGCAGGACCGGGCCTCTCAGCAATCAGCCCCAGCATTTT.

V gene TRBV24-1 combines with J gene TRBJ2-5; TRBD2 might be the D (5 bases). V was shortened by 3 bases and J by 5 bases, with 6 bases between the two germline ends. CDR1 KGHDR and CDR2 SFDVKD come from the germline V gene. The CDR3 length is 12 residues. The CDR3 DNA reads TGTGCCACCAGTGATGGGGAGGAGACCCAGTACTTC. It translates to CATSDGEETQYF.

The chain carries TRBV9 and TRBJ2-6; D is possibly TRBD1 (6 bases). Germline V gene sequence: CDR1 SGDLS, CDR2 YYNGEE. V dropped 0 bases and J dropped 0 bases, with 10 bases sitting between them. The CDR3 totals 17 residues. The CDR3 nucleotides read TGTGCCAGCAGCGTAGGGACAGACCGCTCTGGGGCCAACGTCCTGACTTTC. Its translation: CASSVGTDRSGANVLTF. Combining the CDR3 with reference TRBV9 and TRBJ2-6 gives the whole variable domain DSGVTQTPKHLITATGQRVTLRCSPRSGDLSVYWYQQSLDQGLQFLIQYYNGEERAKGNILERFSAQQFPDLHSELNLSSLELGDSALYFCASSVGTDRSGANVLTFGAGSRLTVL.